This T cell receptor beta chain was obtained from a study of T cell responses to AZD1222 COVID-19 vaccine. Comment on this clone: The antigen remains undetermined.

The analysis combined second doses at about 4 or about 12 weeks. Some clones are missing from TCRdb's copy, which holds only in-frame ones; the method was immunoSEQ multiplex PCR. Of 70,000 to 80,000 clones listed, 80% were seen once; the top ten hold around 45%. General study results and limits: Nearly half of spike-specific TCRs reportedly target unmutated variant regions. The sample set comprised mostly white British donors with more females, and clonal diversity was possibly underestimated. Baseline seropositivity characterized only a handful of AZD1222 recipients.

The V and J ends lost 2 bases and 4 bases, in that order; junction bases with no gene match: 8. The CDR3 runs to 17 residues. The V gene's germline CDR1 is SGHVS and CDR2 FNYEAQ. The source material was peripheral blood, sampled 28 days after the second AZD1222 dose. The chain couples TRBV7-6 to TRBJ2-1, with 10 bases aligning to TRBD2. This clonotype originated in an adult who received the AZD1222 COVID-19 vaccine. CDR3 loop: CASSLSAAGGVYNEQFF. The CDR3 bases are TGTGCCAGCAGCTTATCGGCAGCGGGGGGGGTTTACAATGAGCAGTTCTTC.